These T cell receptor beta chains were read from a single sample in a study of T cells in Graves' hyperthyroidism and ophthalmopathy. TCRdb reprocessed the multiplex PCR reads with MiXCR, giving one entry per CDR3 protein. Altogether 300,000 to 400,000 distinct CDR3 sequences are present, 13% to 15% being singletons, with the ten largest covering about 20%. Sequences were obtained from blood. All receptors derive from a woman under 40 with Graves' ophthalmopathy. Both conserved end residues are part of each CDR3. Fields, in order: V gene, clone size, J gene, D gene, CDR3 protein, CDR3 DNA. The D gene is left open where the match is weak. A clone size is listed for some rows: how often the clone was seen (once, few, many), or a class if it is expanded.

V gene: TRBV20-1; clone size: few; J gene: TRBJ1-6; D gene: .; CDR3 protein: CSARGGRDNSPLHF; CDR3 DNA: TGCAGTGCTAGAGGGGGCAGGGATAATTCACCCCTCCACTTT
V gene: TRBV19; clone size: few; J gene: TRBJ1-5; D gene: .; CDR3 protein: CASSTQELSNQPQHF; CDR3 DNA: TGTGCCAGTAGTACCCAGGAACTTAGCAATCAGCCCCAGCATTTT
V gene: TRBV7-9; clone size: once; J gene: TRBJ1-4; D gene: .; CDR3 protein: CASSSAGTNEKLFF; CDR3 DNA: TGTGCCAGCAGTTCAGCAGGGACTAATGAAAAACTGTTTTTT
V gene: TRBV6-1; clone size: few; J gene: TRBJ2-7; D gene: .; CDR3 protein: CASSHDSYEQYF; CDR3 DNA: TGTGCCAGCAGCCACGACAGCTACGAGCAGTACTTC
V gene: TRBV5-1; clone size: .; J gene: TRBJ2-5; D gene: .; CDR3 protein: CASSSTQGDREAQYF; CDR3 DNA: TGCGCCAGCAGCTCCACCCAGGGGGATCGGGAGGCCCAGTACTTC
V gene: TRBV11-2; clone size: many; J gene: TRBJ2-3; D gene: .; CDR3 protein: CASSLSSISDTQYF; CDR3 DNA: TGTGCCAGCAGCTTAAGTAGCATCTCAGATACGCAGTATTTT
V gene: TRBV28; clone size: many; J gene: TRBJ2-5; D gene: TRBD2; CDR3 protein: CASSFVVLAGGQETQYF; CDR3 DNA: TGTGCCAGCAGTTTTGTCGTGCTAGCGGGGGGTCAAGAGACCCAGTACTTC
V gene: TRBV30; clone size: many; J gene: TRBJ1-2; D gene: TRBD1; CDR3 protein: CAWSVTTGAYGYTF; CDR3 DNA: TGTGCCTGGAGTGTTACGACAGGGGCTTATGGCTACACCTTC
V gene: TRBV6-2/TRBV6-3; clone size: many; J gene: TRBJ2-6; D gene: TRBD2; CDR3 protein: CASSFSGGAFGANVLTF; CDR3 DNA: TGTGCCAGCAGCTTTAGCGGGGGGGCCTTTGGGGCCAACGTCCTGACTTTC
V gene: TRBV30; clone size: many; J gene: TRBJ1-1; D gene: .; CDR3 protein: CAWRSRGLSTEAFF; CDR3 DNA: TGTGCCTGGAGGTCCAGGGGTCTGAGCACTGAAGCTTTCTTT
V gene: TRBV24-1; clone size: many; J gene: TRBJ2-1; D gene: TRBD2; CDR3 protein: CATSDFSLAGGGEQFF; CDR3 DNA: TGTGCCACCAGTGATTTCAGTCTAGCGGGGGGGGGCGAGCAGTTCTTC
V gene: TRBV27; clone size: many; J gene: TRBJ1-2; D gene: .; CDR3 protein: CASSSGRVTGYTF; CDR3 DNA: TGTGCCAGCAGCTCCGGGAGGGTAACTGGCTACACCTTC
V gene: TRBV6-1; clone size: few; J gene: TRBJ2-5; D gene: .; CDR3 protein: CASSDWSEETQYF; CDR3 DNA: TGTGCCAGCAGTGATTGGTCAGAAGAGACCCAGTACTTC
V gene: TRBV20-1; clone size: many; J gene: TRBJ1-2; D gene: .; CDR3 protein: CSASLGRDYGYTF; CDR3 DNA: TGCAGTGCTAGCTTAGGAAGAGACTATGGCTACACCTTC
V gene: TRBV6-4; clone size: .; J gene: TRBJ1-1; D gene: .; CDR3 protein: CASRGPRGRAFF; CDR3 DNA: TGTGCCAGCCGGGGCCCCAGGGGCCGAGCTTTCTTT
V gene: TRBV12-3/TRBV12-4; clone size: many; J gene: TRBJ1-5; D gene: .; CDR3 protein: CASRASRGGNQPQHF; CDR3 DNA: TGTGCCAGCAGGGCCAGCCGCGGGGGCAATCAGCCCCAGCATTTT
V gene: TRBV20-1; clone size: many; J gene: TRBJ2-3; D gene: .; CDR3 protein: CSASRQSTDTQYF; CDR3 DNA: TGCAGTGCTAGCAGACAGAGCACAGATACGCAGTATTTT
V gene: TRBV20-1; clone size: many; J gene: TRBJ2-5; D gene: .; CDR3 protein: CSASVQNLRIETQYF; CDR3 DNA: TGCAGTGCTAGTGTCCAGAACTTGCGAATTGAGACCCAGTACTTC
V gene: TRBV9; clone size: few; J gene: TRBJ1-2; D gene: TRBD1; CDR3 protein: CASSVEGAMDYGYTF; CDR3 DNA: TGTGCCAGCAGCGTAGAGGGGGCAATGGACTATGGCTACACCTTC
V gene: TRBV27; clone size: many; J gene: TRBJ1-5; D gene: .; CDR3 protein: CASSRSNQPQHF; CDR3 DNA: TGTGCCAGCAGCCGTAGCAATCAGCCCCAGCATTTT
V gene: TRBV20-1; clone size: many; J gene: TRBJ1-5; D gene: .; CDR3 protein: CSASVEGRSNQPQHF; CDR3 DNA: TGCAGTGCTAGTGTCGAGGGAAGAAGCAATCAGCCCCAGCATTTT
V gene: TRBV20-1; clone size: many; J gene: TRBJ1-1; D gene: TRBD1; CDR3 protein: CSAGQGTEAFF; CDR3 DNA: TGCAGTGCTGGACAGGGGACTGAAGCTTTCTTT